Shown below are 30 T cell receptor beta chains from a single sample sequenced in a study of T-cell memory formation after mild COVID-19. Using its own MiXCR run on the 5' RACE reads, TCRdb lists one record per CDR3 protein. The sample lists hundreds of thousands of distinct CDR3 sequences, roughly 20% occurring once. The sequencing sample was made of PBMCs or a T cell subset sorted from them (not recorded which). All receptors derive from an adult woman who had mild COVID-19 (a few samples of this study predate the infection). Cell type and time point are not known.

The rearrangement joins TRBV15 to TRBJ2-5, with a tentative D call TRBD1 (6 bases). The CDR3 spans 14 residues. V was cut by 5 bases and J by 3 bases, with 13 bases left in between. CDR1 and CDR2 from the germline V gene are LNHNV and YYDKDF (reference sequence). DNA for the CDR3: TGTGCCACCAGCCAAGTGGACAGAAAAGAGACCCAGTACTTC. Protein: CATSQVDRKETQYF.

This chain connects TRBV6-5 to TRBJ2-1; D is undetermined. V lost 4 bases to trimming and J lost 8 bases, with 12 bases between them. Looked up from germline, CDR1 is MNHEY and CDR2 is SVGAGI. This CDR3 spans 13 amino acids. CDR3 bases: TGTGCCAGCAGTTTCCTCTCTGCTTATGAGCAGTTCTTC. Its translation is CASSFLSAYEQFF.

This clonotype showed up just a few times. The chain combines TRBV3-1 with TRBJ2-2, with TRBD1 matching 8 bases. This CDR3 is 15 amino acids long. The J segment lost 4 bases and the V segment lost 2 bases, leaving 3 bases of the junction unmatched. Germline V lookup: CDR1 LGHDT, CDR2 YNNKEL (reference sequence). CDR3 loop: CASSQRTGSTGELFF. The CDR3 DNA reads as TGTGCCAGCAGCCAACGGACAGGGTCCACCGGGGAGCTGTTTTTT.

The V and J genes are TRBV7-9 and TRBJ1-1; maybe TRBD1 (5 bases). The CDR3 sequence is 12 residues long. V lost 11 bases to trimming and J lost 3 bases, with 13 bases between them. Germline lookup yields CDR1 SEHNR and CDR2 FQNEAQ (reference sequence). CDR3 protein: CASNLGDTEAFF. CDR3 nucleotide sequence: TGTGCCTCGAATTTAGGGGACACTGAAGCTTTCTTT.

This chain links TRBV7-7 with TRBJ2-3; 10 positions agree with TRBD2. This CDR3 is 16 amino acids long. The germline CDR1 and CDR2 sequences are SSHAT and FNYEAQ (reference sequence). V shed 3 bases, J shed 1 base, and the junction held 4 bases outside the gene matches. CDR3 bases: TGTGCCAGCAGCTTGGGGACTAGCGCGGGCACAGATACGCAGTATTTT. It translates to CASSLGTSAGTDTQYF.

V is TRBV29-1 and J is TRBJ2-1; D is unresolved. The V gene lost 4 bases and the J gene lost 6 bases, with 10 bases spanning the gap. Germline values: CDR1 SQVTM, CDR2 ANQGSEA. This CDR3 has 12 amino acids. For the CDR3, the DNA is TGCAGCGTTGGCAGGATACTCAATGAGCAGTTCTTC. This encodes CSVGRILNEQFF.

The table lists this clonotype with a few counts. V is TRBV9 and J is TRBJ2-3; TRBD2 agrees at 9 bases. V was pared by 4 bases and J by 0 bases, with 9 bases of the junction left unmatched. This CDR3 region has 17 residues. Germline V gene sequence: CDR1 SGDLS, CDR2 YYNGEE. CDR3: CASSLPRGGTSTDTQYF. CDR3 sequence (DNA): TGTGCCAGCAGCCTCCCGCGGGGGGGCACTAGCACAGATACGCAGTATTTT.

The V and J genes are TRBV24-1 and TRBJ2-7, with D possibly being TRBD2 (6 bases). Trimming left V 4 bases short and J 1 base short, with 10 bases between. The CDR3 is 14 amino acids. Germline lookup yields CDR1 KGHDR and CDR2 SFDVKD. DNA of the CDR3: TGTGCCACCAGTGACCCGGGAGAGTCCTACGAGCAGTACTTC. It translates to CATSDPGESYEQYF.

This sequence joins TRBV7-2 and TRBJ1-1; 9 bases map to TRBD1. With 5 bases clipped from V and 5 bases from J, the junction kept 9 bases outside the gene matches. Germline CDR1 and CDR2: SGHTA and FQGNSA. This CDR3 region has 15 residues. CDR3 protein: CASSRGQGLTTEAFF. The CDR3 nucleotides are TGTGCCAGCAGCCGGGGACAGGGTCTGACGACTGAAGCTTTCTTT. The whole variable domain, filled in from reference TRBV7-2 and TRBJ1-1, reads GAGVSQSPSNKVTEKGKDVELRCDPISGHTALYWYRQSLGQGLEFLIYFQGNSAPDKSGLPSDRFSAERTGGSVSTLTIQRTQQEDSAVYLCASSRGQGLTTEAFFGQGTRLTVV.

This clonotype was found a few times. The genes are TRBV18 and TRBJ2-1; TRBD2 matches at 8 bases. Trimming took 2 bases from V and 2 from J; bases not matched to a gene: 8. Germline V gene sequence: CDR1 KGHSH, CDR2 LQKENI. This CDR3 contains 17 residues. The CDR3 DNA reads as TGTGCCAGCTCACCATCCCCGGGGGGGGTTACCTACAATGAGCAGTTCTTC. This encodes CASSPSPGGVTYNEQFF. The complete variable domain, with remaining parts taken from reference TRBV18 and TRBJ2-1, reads NAGVMQNPRHLVRRRGQEARLRCSPMKGHSHVYWYRQLPEEGLKFMVYLQKENIIDESGMPKERFSAEFPKEGPSILRIQQVVRGDSAAYFCASSPSPGGVTYNEQFFGPGTRLTVL.

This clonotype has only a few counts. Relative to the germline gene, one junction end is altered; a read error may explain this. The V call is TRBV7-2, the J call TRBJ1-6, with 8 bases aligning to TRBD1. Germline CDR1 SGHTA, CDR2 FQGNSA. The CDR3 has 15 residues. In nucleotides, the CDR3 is TGTGCCAGCAGATTAGGGACAGGCTATAATTCACCCCTCCACTTT. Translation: CASRLGTGYNSPLHF.

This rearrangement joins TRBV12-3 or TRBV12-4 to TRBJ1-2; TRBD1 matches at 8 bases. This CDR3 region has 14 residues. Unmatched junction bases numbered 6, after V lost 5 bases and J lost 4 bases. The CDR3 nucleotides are TGTGCCAGCAGTCCGATAGACAGGGGCTATGGCTACACCTTC. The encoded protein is CASSPIDRGYGYTF.

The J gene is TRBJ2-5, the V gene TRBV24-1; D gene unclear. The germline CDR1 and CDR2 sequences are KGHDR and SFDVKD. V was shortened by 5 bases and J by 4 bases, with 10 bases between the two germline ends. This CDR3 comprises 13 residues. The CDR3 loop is CATSAPDTETQYF. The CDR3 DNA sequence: TGTGCCACCAGTGCCCCAGATACAGAGACCCAGTACTTC.

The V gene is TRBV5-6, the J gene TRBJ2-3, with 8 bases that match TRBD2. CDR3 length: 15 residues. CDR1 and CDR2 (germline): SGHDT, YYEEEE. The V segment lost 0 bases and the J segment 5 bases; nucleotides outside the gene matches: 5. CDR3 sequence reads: CASSLERGRGDTQYF. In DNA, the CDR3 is TGTGCCAGCAGCTTGGAGCGGGGGAGAGGAGATACGCAGTATTTT.

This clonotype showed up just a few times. CDR3 residues: CASSWKVTTGTSGRYNEQFF. CDR3 in DNA: TGTGCCAGCAGTTGGAAGGTAACCACGGGGACTAGCGGTCGGTACAATGAGCAGTTCTTC. This chain connects TRBV28 to TRBJ2-1; TRBD2 matches at 11 bases. The CDR3 loop spans 20 amino acids. From germline, CDR1 is MDHEN and CDR2 SYDVKM. V trimming: 4 bases; J trimming: 4 bases; junction bases outside the gene matches: 18.

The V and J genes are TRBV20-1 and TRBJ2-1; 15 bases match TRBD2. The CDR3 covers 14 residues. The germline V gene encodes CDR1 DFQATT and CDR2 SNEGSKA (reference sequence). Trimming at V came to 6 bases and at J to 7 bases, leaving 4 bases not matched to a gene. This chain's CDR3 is CSAGLAGGYNEQFF. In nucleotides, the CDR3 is TGCAGTGCCGGACTAGCGGGAGGGTATAATGAGCAGTTCTTC.

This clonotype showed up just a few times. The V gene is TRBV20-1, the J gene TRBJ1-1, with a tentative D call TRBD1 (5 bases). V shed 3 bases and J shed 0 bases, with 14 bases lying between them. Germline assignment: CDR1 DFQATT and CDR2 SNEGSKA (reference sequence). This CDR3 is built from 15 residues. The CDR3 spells CSASVGLVMNTEAFF. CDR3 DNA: TGCAGTGCTAGCGTGGGGCTCGTCATGAACACTGAAGCTTTCTTT.

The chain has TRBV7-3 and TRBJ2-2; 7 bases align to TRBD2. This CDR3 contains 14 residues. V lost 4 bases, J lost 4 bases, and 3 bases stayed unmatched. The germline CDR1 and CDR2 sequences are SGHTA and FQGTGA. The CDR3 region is CASSSPGGTGELFF. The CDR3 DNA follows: TGTGCCAGCAGCTCTCCGGGGGGCACCGGGGAGCTGTTTTTT.

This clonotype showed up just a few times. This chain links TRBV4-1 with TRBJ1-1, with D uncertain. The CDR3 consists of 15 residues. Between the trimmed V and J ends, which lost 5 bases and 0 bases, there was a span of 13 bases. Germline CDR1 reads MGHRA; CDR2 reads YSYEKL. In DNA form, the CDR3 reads TGCGCCAGCAGCGTACGGACGGATCTGAACACTGAAGCTTTCTTT. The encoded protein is CASSVRTDLNTEAFF.

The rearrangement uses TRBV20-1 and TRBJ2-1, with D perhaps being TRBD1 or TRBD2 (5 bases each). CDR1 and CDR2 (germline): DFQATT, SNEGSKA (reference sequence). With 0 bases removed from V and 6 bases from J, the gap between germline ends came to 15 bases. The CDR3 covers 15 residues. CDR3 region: CSARDPGTQINEQFF. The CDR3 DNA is TGCAGTGCTAGAGATCCGGGGACGCAGATCAATGAGCAGTTCTTC.

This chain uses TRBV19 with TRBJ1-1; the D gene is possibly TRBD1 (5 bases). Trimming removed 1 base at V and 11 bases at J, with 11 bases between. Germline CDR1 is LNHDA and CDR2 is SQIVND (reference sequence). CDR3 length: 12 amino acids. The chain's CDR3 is CASSIVGGRAFF. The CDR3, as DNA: TGTGCCAGTAGTATAGTCGGGGGTAGGGCTTTCTTT.

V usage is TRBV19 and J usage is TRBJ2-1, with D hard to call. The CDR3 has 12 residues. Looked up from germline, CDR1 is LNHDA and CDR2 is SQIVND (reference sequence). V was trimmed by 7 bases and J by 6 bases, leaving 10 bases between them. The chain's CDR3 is CASKYGSNEQFF. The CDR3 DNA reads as TGTGCCAGTAAGTACGGTAGCAATGAGCAGTTCTTC.

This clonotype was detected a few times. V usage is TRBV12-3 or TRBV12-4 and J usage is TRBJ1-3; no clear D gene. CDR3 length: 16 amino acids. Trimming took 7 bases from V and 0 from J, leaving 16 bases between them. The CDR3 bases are TGTGCCAGCACCTCCAATTTTAAGAGCTCTGGAAACACCATATATTTT. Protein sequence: CASTSNFKSSGNTIYF.

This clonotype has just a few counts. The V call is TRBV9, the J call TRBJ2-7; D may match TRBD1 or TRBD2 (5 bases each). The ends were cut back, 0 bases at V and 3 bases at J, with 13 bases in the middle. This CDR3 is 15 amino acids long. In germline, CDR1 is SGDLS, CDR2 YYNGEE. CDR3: CASSVDLGTNYEQYF. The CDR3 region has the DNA TGTGCCAGCAGCGTAGATCTGGGGACGAACTACGAGCAGTACTTC.

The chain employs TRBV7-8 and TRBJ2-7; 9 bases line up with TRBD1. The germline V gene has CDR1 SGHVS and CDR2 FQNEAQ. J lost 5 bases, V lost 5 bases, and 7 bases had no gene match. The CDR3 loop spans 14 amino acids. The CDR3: CASSVGQGFDEQYF. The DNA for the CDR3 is TGTGCCAGCAGCGTGGGACAGGGATTTGACGAGCAGTACTTC.

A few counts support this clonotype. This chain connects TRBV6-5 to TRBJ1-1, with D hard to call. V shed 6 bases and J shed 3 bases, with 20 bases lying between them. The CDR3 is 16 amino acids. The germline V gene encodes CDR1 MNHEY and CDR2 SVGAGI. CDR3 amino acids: CASRTSPNRAHTEAFF. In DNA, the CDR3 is TGTGCCAGCAGGACGTCCCCAAATCGAGCGCACACTGAAGCTTTCTTT.

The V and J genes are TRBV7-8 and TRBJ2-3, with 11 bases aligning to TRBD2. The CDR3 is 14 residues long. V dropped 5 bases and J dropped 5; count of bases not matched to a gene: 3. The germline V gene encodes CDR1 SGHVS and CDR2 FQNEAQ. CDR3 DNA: TGTGCCAGCAGCCTTAGCGGGGGGGAAGATACGCAGTATTTT. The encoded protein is CASSLSGGEDTQYF.

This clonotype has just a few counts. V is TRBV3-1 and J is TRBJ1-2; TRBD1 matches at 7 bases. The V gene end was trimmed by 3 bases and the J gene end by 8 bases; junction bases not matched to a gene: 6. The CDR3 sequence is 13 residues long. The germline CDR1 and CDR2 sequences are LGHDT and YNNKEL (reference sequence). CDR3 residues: CASSQTGPGGYTF. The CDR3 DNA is TGTGCCAGCAGCCAGACAGGGCCGGGGGGCTACACCTTC.

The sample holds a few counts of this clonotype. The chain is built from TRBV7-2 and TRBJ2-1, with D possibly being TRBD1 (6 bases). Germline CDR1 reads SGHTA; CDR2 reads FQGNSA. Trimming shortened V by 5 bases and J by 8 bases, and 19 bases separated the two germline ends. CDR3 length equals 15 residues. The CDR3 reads CASSDTGPSRDEQFF. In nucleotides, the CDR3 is TGTGCCAGCAGCGACACAGGGCCAAGCCGGGATGAGCAGTTCTTC.

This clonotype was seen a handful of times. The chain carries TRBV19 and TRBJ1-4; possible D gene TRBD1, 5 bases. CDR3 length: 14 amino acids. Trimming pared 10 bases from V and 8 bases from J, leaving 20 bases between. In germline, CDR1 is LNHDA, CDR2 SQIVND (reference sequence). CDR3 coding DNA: TGTGCCACCGGAGACGGGACCAACGGAGAAAAACTGTTTTTT. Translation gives CATGDGTNGEKLFF.